This T cell receptor beta chain is drawn from a study of beta chain features in type 1 diabetes. Study-level results: HLA influence on TCRB rearrangement stayed unresolved here. Cells carrying high TCR expression could end up over-represented when cDNA is sequenced. Patients with Type 1 diabetes showed moderately but significantly shorter TCRB CDR3s in all four CD4+ subsets. A pattern of fewer insertions and more deletions at VDJ junctions was seen in type 1 diabetes patients.

This clone was recorded once. Its antigen is undetermined. V shed 3 bases, J shed 1 base, and the junction held 1 base outside the gene matches. The CDR3 loop spans 14 amino acids. Germline V gene sequence: CDR1 MNHEY, CDR2 SMNVEV (reference sequence). One heparinised draw of blood, averaging roughly 110 mL, came from each donor. The sequenced template was cDNA made from the entire isolated RNA. Clones were sequenced by immunoSEQ multiplex PCR, and TCRdb holds only the in-frame ones, with some missing. The sample shows about 340,000 clones, less than 15% of them seen only once. This chain joins TRBV27 and TRBJ2-5; 8 positions agree with TRBD2. The TCR was taken from a woman younger than 30 with type 1 diabetes. The specimen sequenced was naive CD4+ T cells from blood. This CDR3 reads CASSFREGQETQYF. CDR3 nucleotide sequence: TGTGCCAGCAGTTTCCGGGAGGGCCAAGAGACCCAGTACTTC.